Each of the 11 T cell receptor beta chains below was sequenced from the same sample in a study of T cell responses to AZD1222 COVID-19 vaccine. The method was immunoSEQ multiplex PCR; TCRdb's version includes in-frame clones alone and lacks a portion of them. The data contain 90,000 to 130,000 clones, approximately 90% of them singletons. This specimen consisted of peripheral blood, obtained on day 0 of AZD1222 vaccination. The receptors come from an adult in good health.

This chain links TRBV3-1 (or the pseudogene TRBV3-2) with TRBJ2-3; 11 positions agree with TRBD2. In germline, CDR1 is LGHDT, CDR2 YNNKEL (reference sequence). The CDR3 covers 15 residues. The J segment lost 4 bases and the V segment lost 4 bases, leaving 4 bases of the junction unmatched. The CDR3 is CASSRTSGLSDTQYF. The CDR3 coding sequence is TGTGCCAGCAGCCGGACTAGCGGGTTGTCAGATACGCAGTATTTT.

V and J are TRBV20-1 and TRBJ2-1, with a possible D match to TRBD1 (6 bases). The V gene's germline CDR1 is DFQATT and CDR2 SNEGSKA (reference sequence). The CDR3 extends over 11 amino acids. V was cut by 6 bases and J by 5 bases, with 8 bases left in between. The CDR3 region has the DNA TGCAGTGCAAGGACAGACAATGAGCAGTTCTTC. Translating gives CSARTDNEQFF.

The gene calls are TRBV3-1 (or the pseudogene TRBV3-2) and TRBJ2-7, with a possible D match to TRBD1 (5 bases). V lost 4 bases and J 4 bases, leaving 14 bases between the germline ends. There are 14 residues in the CDR3. Per germline, CDR1 LGHDT and CDR2 YNNKEL (reference sequence). The DNA for the CDR3 is TGTGCCAGCAGCCTTTCCTTGGACATGTACGAGCAGTACTTC. This codes for CASSLSLDMYEQYF.

This CDR3 reads CASSEEGRFPEAFF. CDR3 nucleotide sequence: TGTGCCAGCAGTGAAGAGGGGAGGTTCCCTGAAGCTTTCTTT. This chain uses TRBV2 with TRBJ1-1; tentatively, D is TRBD1 (5 bases). The CDR3 is 14 amino acids. Germline CDR1 SNHLY, CDR2 FYNNEI. V lost 1 base to trimming and J lost 6 bases, with 12 bases between them.

The chain recombines TRBV14 with TRBJ1-1; TRBD1 might be the D (5 bases). Trimming took 0 bases from V and 6 from J, leaving 11 bases between them. CDR1 and CDR2 (germline): SGHDN, FVKESK. The CDR3 is 14 residues long. CDR3 protein: CASSQELKGSEAFF. The CDR3 region has the DNA TGTGCCAGCAGCCAAGAATTAAAGGGGTCTGAAGCTTTCTTT.

The chain joins TRBV6-5 to TRBJ1-1; unclear D gene. Deletions cut 10 bases from V and 1 base from J, with 7 bases between. The CDR3 runs to 11 residues. Germline CDR1 MNHEY, CDR2 SVGAGI. This CDR3 reads CATAKNTEAFF. CDR3 nucleotides: TGTGCCACCGCGAAGAACACTGAAGCTTTCTTT.

The rearrangement uses TRBV29-1 and TRBJ1-2; 9 bases map to TRBD1. V dropped 4 bases and J dropped 5; count of bases not matched to a gene: 5. This CDR3 spans 13 amino acids. In germline, CDR1 is SQVTM, CDR2 ANQGSEA. The CDR3: CSVGQGQGYGYTF. The CDR3 DNA sequence: TGCAGCGTTGGGCAGGGACAGGGATATGGCTACACCTTC.

The V gene is TRBV6-2 or TRBV6-3, the J gene TRBJ2-7, with D tentatively TRBD1 (5 bases). Per germline, CDR1 MNHEY and CDR2 SVGEGT. The CDR3 loop spans 14 amino acids. Trimming removed 6 bases from V and 3 bases from J, with 15 bases in between. The CDR3 DNA is TGTGCCAGCAGCCAACCCCGCAGGGACTACGAGCAGTACTTC. Translation: CASSQPRRDYEQYF.

CDR3 DNA: TGTGCCAGCAGTTCCCGGGTTACTGAAGCTTTCTTT. Translation: CASSSRVTEAFF. This sequence joins TRBV28 and TRBJ1-1; no clear D gene. The length of the CDR3 is 12 residues. The V end lost 4 bases, the J end lost 5 bases, and 8 bases lay between the germline ends. Germline values: CDR1 MDHEN, CDR2 SYDVKM.

The chain has TRBV7-8 and TRBJ1-2, with D possibly TRBD1 on 5 matching bases. This CDR3 has 14 amino acids. The germline CDR1 and CDR2 sequences are SGHVS and FQNEAQ. The V gene lost 5 bases and the J gene lost 3 bases, with 13 bases spanning the gap. The CDR3 is CASSPGTRDYGYTF. The CDR3 DNA reads as TGTGCCAGCAGCCCAGGGACCCGGGACTATGGCTACACCTTC.

In nucleotides, the CDR3 is TGCGCCAGCAGCCGATCGGGACAGGGGAACACTGAAGCTTTCTTT. Translated: CASSRSGQGNTEAFF. The rearrangement uses TRBV4-1 and TRBJ1-1; the match to TRBD1 covers 9 bases. There are 15 residues in the CDR3. The germline V gene has CDR1 MGHRA and CDR2 YSYEKL. The V segment lost 4 bases and the J segment 1 base; nucleotides outside the gene matches: 4.